Listed below are T cell receptor beta chains from one sample, sequenced in a study of blood T cell repertoires in COVID-19. Profiling relied on immunoSEQ multiplex PCR, and the TCRdb table lists in-frame clones only, not all of them. In the table there are about 260,000 clones, approximately 86% of which are singletons. The source material was peripheral blood. These receptors came from a human donor in a cohort sampled during active COVID-19. The CDR3 runs from the conserved cysteine through the conserved F or W. The D gene is left open where the match is weak. Clone sizes are given selectively: once, few, many, or a class where the clone is expanded.

clone_size	v_call	j_call	d_call	cdr3_nt	cdr3_aa
-	TRBV7-9	TRBJ1-2	TRBD1	TGTGCCAGCAGCTCCTTCCGGGACAGGGGCCGAAACTATGGCTACACCTTC	CASSSFRDRGRNYGYTF
-	TRBV7-2	TRBJ2-3	TRBD2	TGTGCCAGCAGCCCTGGGGGCGGGAGGGCCCTGGATACGCAGTATTTT	CASSPGGGRALDTQYF
-	TRBV5-1	TRBJ2-7	TRBD2	TGCGCCAGCAGCTCTGGGCCTAGGGCTAGCGGGAACTACGAGCAGTACTTC	CASSSGPRASGNYEQYF
-	TRBV5-1	TRBJ2-3	TRBD1	TGCGCCAGCAGCTTGGTGGGCAGGGGGCCAGATACGCAGTATTTT	CASSLVGRGPDTQYF
-	TRBV7-2	TRBJ1-2	TRBD1	TGTGCCAGCAGCTTAGGTGGGGACAGCCGATATGGCTACACCTTC	CASSLGGDSRYGYTF
-	TRBV13	TRBJ1-3	TRBD1	TGTGCCAGCAGCTCCCCAGGGGGCCGTAGAAACACCATATATTTT	CASSSPGGRRNTIYF
-	TRBV19	TRBJ1-2	TRBD1	TGTGCCAGTGAGACAGGGGGCGGCTATGGCTACACCTTC	CASETGGGYGYTF
-	TRBV28	TRBJ1-5	TRBD1	TGTGCCAGCAGTCAGACAGGGGCTCAGCCCCAGCATTTT	CASSQTGAQPQHF
-	TRBV6-1	TRBJ1-1	TRBD1	TGTGCCAGCAGTGAACCCCTCCTGACAGGGAAGCCGAACACTGAAGCTTTCTTT	CASSEPLLTGKPNTEAFF
-	TRBV27	TRBJ2-7	-	TGTGCCAGCAGTCACCACCCTTCGGACAGTACCTACGAGCAGTACTTC	CASSHHPSDSTYEQYF
-	TRBV5-4	TRBJ1-1	-	TGTGCCAGCAGCTTGGGGGGAGACAGGACAAACACTGAAGCTTTCTTT	CASSLGGDRTNTEAFF
-	TRBV5-4	TRBJ2-7	TRBD1	TGTGCCAGCAGCCCCCCGGCAGGGGGAGCCTTTTACGAGCAGTACTTC	CASSPPAGGAFYEQYF
-	TRBV6-2/TRBV6-3	TRBJ1-2	-	TGTGCCAGCAGTTCGACTCTTGGCTACACCTTC	CASSSTLGYTF
-	TRBV7-8	TRBJ2-1	-	TGTGCCAGCAGCTCCGGGAGTCTGCGTCCCGAGCAGTTCTTC	CASSSGSLRPEQFF
-	TRBV4-3	TRBJ2-5	TRBD2	TGCGCCAGCAGCCAAGGACTAGCATTAGAGACCCAGTACTTC	CASSQGLALETQYF
-	TRBV5-1	TRBJ2-3	-	TGCGCCAGCAGCTTTCGTCAGGGTAACACAGATACGCAGTATTTT	CASSFRQGNTDTQYF
-	TRBV6-2/TRBV6-3	TRBJ2-3	TRBD2	TGTGCCAGCAGTTACGTTAGCGGGGGCGGCACAGATACGCAGTATTTT	CASSYVSGGGTDTQYF
few	TRBV28	TRBJ2-3	TRBD2	TGTGCCAGCAGTTTAACTAGCGGATTTAGCACAGATACGCAGTATTTT	CASSLTSGFSTDTQYF